The sequence of this TCR beta chain was determined in a study of identifying expanded T cells in peripheral blood. The table came from immunoSEQ multiplex PCR; TCRdb's copy has only in-frame clones and leaves some out. The data show some 75,000 clones, with under 90% seen just once and more than 2.5% held by the top ten. The CDR3 spans 12 residues. The germline CDR1 and CDR2 sequences are WNHNN and SYGVQD (reference sequence). V was cut by 7 bases and J by 6 bases, with 9 bases left in between. The clonotype originates from a person between 18 and 75 years old in good health. The rearrangement links TRBV10-1 to TRBJ2-2; D may be TRBD2 (6 bases). Source material: blood. The CDR3 DNA is TGCGCCAGCAACGCGGGGCCCGGGGAGCTGTTTTTT. Residues: CASNAGPGELFF.